This TCR beta chain comes out of a study of blood T cell repertoires in COVID-19. Germline CDR1 LGHDT, CDR2 YNNKEL (reference sequence). The CDR3 has 15 residues. The J segment lost 1 base and the V segment lost 6 bases, leaving 5 bases of the junction unmatched. The assay was immunoSEQ multiplex PCR, and TCRdb's table has in-frame clones only and misses some. The sample shows 380,000 or so clones, 70% to 90% of them seen only once. This sequence was found in a woman in her 30s with acute COVID-19. The sequenced sample was PBMCs or T cells enriched from blood (not recorded which). The chain is built from TRBV3-1 (or the pseudogene TRBV3-2) and TRBJ1-1; 10 bases are a match to TRBD1. CDR3 loop: CASRVGDRGNTEAFF. CDR3 coding DNA: TGTGCCAGCAGGGTCGGGGACAGGGGGAACACTGAAGCTTTCTTT.